This entry is about one TCR beta chain. Trimming took 5 bases from V and 4 from J; bases not matched to a gene: 4. This CDR3 comprises 15 residues. The V gene's germline CDR1 is SSHAT and CDR2 FNYEAQ (reference sequence). This entry is derived from a study of blood T cell repertoires in COVID-19. The repertoire was sequenced with immunoSEQ multiplex PCR; TCRdb's copy has only in-frame clones and lacks some. The sample has roughly 100,000 clones, 81% seen once. J is TRBJ2-1 and V is TRBV7-7; 11 bases are shared with TRBD2. Sequencing used peripheral blood. This TCR came from a woman in her seventies with acute or convalescent COVID-19. For the CDR3, the DNA is TGTGCCAGCAGCCCACTAGCGGGGGAGTACAATGAGCAGTTCTTC. Protein product: CASSPLAGEYNEQFF.